The rows below give T cell receptor beta chains drawn from one sample of a study of shared clonotypes between healthy human individuals. TCRdb keeps only in-frame clones here, not all; method: immunoSEQ multiplex PCR. The sample yields more than 150,000 clones, around 63% seen once. Sequencing was performed on memory CD4+ T cells sorted from blood. Receptor source: a man aged 30-40 years in good health. The CDR3 runs from the conserved cysteine through the conserved F or W. D genes are given only for firm matches. The size field is filled for only some rows; it gives once, few, many or a size class.

>NA|TRBV7-2|TRBJ2-7|NA
TGTGCCAGCACCCCTCAGAGACTATTGGGCTCCTACGAGCAGTACTTC
CASTPQRLLGSYEQYF
>few|TRBV5-1|TRBJ1-1|TRBD1
TGCGCCAGCAGACGGGGACAGGGGGTCGCTGAAGCTTTCTTT
CASRRGQGVAEAFF
>NA|TRBV30|TRBJ2-3|NA
TGTGCCTGGAGACGGGGCGGCCCGACCTTGGATACGCAGTATTTT
CAWRRGGPTLDTQYF
>NA|TRBV11-2|TRBJ2-7|NA
TGTGCCAGCAGCTTGTGGACCGGGACAAACATTCGGTACGAGCAGTACTTC
CASSLWTGTNIRYEQYF
>NA|TRBV10-2|TRBJ2-3|TRBD2
TGCGCCAGCAGACACGCCCCTAGCGGGAGGGCCCCAGATACGCAGTATTTT
CASRHAPSGRAPDTQYF
>NA|TRBV5-1|TRBJ2-1|NA
TGCGCCAGCAGCACGGGACTTCCCTACAATGAGCAGTTCTTC
CASSTGLPYNEQFF
>NA|TRBV9|TRBJ2-4|TRBD1
TGTGCCAGCAGCGAGGGACAGGGCGACGGCATTCAGTACTTC
CASSEGQGDGIQYF
>few|TRBV5-1|TRBJ2-1|NA
TGCGCCAGCAGCTTGGCGGCCGGGGGGACACGGGGAGATGAGCAGTTCTTC
CASSLAAGGTRGDEQFF
>few|TRBV7-2|TRBJ1-1|NA
TGTGCTACCGAATTCGGGGGCGGCACTGAAGCTTTCTTT
CATEFGGGTEAFF
>NA|TRBV5-4|TRBJ2-1|TRBD2
TGTGCCAGCAGCTTTCCGACTAGCGGTATCAGGGGCAATGAGCAGTTCTTC
CASSFPTSGIRGNEQFF
>few|TRBV5-1|TRBJ2-7|NA
TGCGCCAGCAGCCCCCGTGGGGACAACTCCTACGAGCAGTACTTC
CASSPRGDNSYEQYF
>NA|TRBV27|TRBJ2-7|TRBD1
TGTGCCAGCAGGCCCAACGGGCAGGGGGCCTACGAGCAGTACTTC
CASRPNGQGAYEQYF
>NA|TRBV9|TRBJ1-4|NA
TGTGCCAGCAGCGTAGGGGGGATTAACGAAAAACTGTTTTTT
CASSVGGINEKLFF
>once|TRBV5-1|TRBJ2-4|NA
TGCGCCAGCAGCTTTAACAGGGATGGGGCCAAAAACATTCAGTACTTC
CASSFNRDGAKNIQYF
>NA|TRBV18|TRBJ2-5|NA
TGTGCCAGCTCGGGAGGCTACCAAGAGACCCAGTACTTC
CASSGGYQETQYF
>few|TRBV7-8|TRBJ2-7|NA
TGTGCCAGCAGCCCGGTAACAGGGCTGGGCGAGCAGTACTTC
CASSPVTGLGEQYF
>NA|TRBV29-1|TRBJ2-3|TRBD2
TGCAGCGTTCGCAGGGAGGGAGATACGCAGTATTTT
CSVRREGDTQYF
>NA|TRBV7-9|TRBJ2-5|NA
TGTGCCAGCAGCTTAGAGGGACTTCCAACCTTACACTTC
CASSLEGLPTLHF
>few|TRBV11-2|TRBJ1-2|TRBD1
TGTGCCAGCAGCTTGCAGGGGGCGGGTGGCTACACCTTC
CASSLQGAGGYTF
>few|TRBV21-1|TRBJ1-2|NA
TGTGCCAGCAGCAATGGCCCGCGGAGGCCTATCGGCGGCTACACCTTC
CASSNGPRRPIGGYTF
>NA|TRBV5-1|TRBJ2-1|TRBD2
TGCGCCAGCAGCTTGGAACTAGCGGGAGCGGATGAGCAGTTCTTC
CASSLELAGADEQFF
>few|TRBV7-2|TRBJ2-1|NA
TGTGCCAGCCATACGACTGGGCGGGGAAGGAGTGAGCAGTTCTTC
CASHTTGRGRSEQFF
>NA|TRBV10-1|TRBJ1-1|NA
TGCGCCAGCAGTGACAGGGTGAACACTGAAGCTTTCTTT
CASSDRVNTEAFF
>NA|TRBV18|TRBJ2-2|NA
TGTGCCAGCTCACCACCGGGACCGATACGAGCCACCGGGGAGCTGTTTTTT
CASSPPGPIRATGELFF
>few|TRBV19|TRBJ2-5|NA
TGTGCCAGTAGTGTCAGGGACCAAGAGACCCAGTACTTC
CASSVRDQETQYF
>NA|TRBV5-4|TRBJ2-5|NA
TGTGCCAGCAGCTTGGAAGGTCGGGGACACGGACGAGAGACCCAGTACTTC
CASSLEGRGHGRETQYF
>NA|TRBV28|TRBJ2-7|NA
TGTGCCTCCAAGGGTAGGGTTAGAGAAGAGCAGTACTTC
CASKGRVREEQYF
>NA|TRBV5-1|TRBJ2-1|TRBD1
TGCGCCAGCAGCTTCGGGGACAGGGGGTACGACAATGAGCAGTTCTTC
CASSFGDRGYDNEQFF
>few|TRBV5-1|TRBJ2-1|TRBD1
TGCGCCAGCAGCTTTAGTCCGGGACAGAGCTCCTACAATGAGCAGTTCTTC
CASSFSPGQSSYNEQFF
>NA|TRBV10-1|TRBJ2-1|NA
TGCGCCAGCAGTGACCCAGGGGAAGGAAGGTACAATGAGCAGTTCTTC
CASSDPGEGRYNEQFF
>NA|TRBV7-8|TRBJ2-4|NA
TGTGCCAGCAGCCGCGATACAGGCCAAGAGGTAGACATTCAGTACTTC
CASSRDTGQEVDIQYF
>NA|TRBV27|TRBJ1-5|NA
TGTGCCAGCAGTTTAAAGGGCCCCCAGGGGTATAGCAATCAGCCCCAGCATTTT
CASSLKGPQGYSNQPQHF
>many|TRBV7-2|TRBJ2-7|NA
TGTGCCAGCAGCTTAGGATGGGGCCTCTCCTACGAGCAGTACTTC
CASSLGWGLSYEQYF
>few|TRBV6-1|TRBJ2-4|NA
TGTGCCAGCAGCTTACAAGGGAGAACACAAAACATTCAGTACTTC
CASSLQGRTQNIQYF
>NA|TRBV27|TRBJ1-5|NA
TGTGCCAGCAGGGGTACTCGGAGTCAGCCCCAGCATTTT
CASRGTRSQPQHF
>NA|TRBV6-1|TRBJ2-1|NA
TGTGCCAGCAGTGACCCCTCCACGAGCATGCAGTTCTTC
CASSDPSTSMQFF
>few|TRBV7-9|TRBJ2-7|NA
TGTGCCAGCAGCTTTAATTCGTACGAGCAGTACTTC
CASSFNSYEQYF
>NA|TRBV5-4|TRBJ1-3|NA
TGTGCCAGCAGCTTGGAAGCAGACCCCTCTGGAAACACCATATATTTT
CASSLEADPSGNTIYF
>many|TRBV28|TRBJ2-7|NA
TGTGCCAGCAGTTTATTGGCGGTCTCCTACGAGCAGTACTTC
CASSLLAVSYEQYF
>NA|TRBV6-5|TRBJ2-3|NA
TGTGCCAGCAGTTACTCGATCGACGGCACAGATACGCAGTATTTT
CASSYSIDGTDTQYF
>once|TRBV5-1|TRBJ2-5|NA
TGCGCCAGCAGCTTCACGTCTAGCGTAGGAGAGACCCAGTACTTC
CASSFTSSVGETQYF
>NA|TRBV7-2|TRBJ2-3|NA
TGTGCCAGCAGCCCCTGGGGAGACCTGACAGATACGCAGTATTTT
CASSPWGDLTDTQYF
>NA|TRBV9|TRBJ2-1|NA
TGTGCCAGCAGCGTAGAGTTTGGGCGCCACGGTGAGCAGTTCTTC
CASSVEFGRHGEQFF
>few|TRBV27|TRBJ2-3|TRBD2
TGTGCCAGCAGCCAAAGACTAGCGGGGGCCCGTGCCGCAAGAGATACGCAGTATTTT
CASSQRLAGARAARDTQYF
>few|TRBV29-1|TRBJ2-2|NA
TGCAGCCCTCAGAGGGAAGGCACCGGGGAGCTGTTTTTT
CSPQREGTGELFF
>NA|TRBV4-3|TRBJ1-5|NA
TGCGCCAGCAGCCAAGATTCGTCGGGACAGCCCCAGCATTTT
CASSQDSSGQPQHF
>NA|TRBV28|TRBJ1-5|TRBD1
TGTGCCAGCAGTTCATCAAGGGGACAGGGGGCGGGTCAGCCCCAGCATTTT
CASSSSRGQGAGQPQHF
>NA|TRBV28|TRBJ1-3|NA
TGTGCCAGCAGTTTGTCGGGGTACGGAAACACCATATATTTT
CASSLSGYGNTIYF
>NA|TRBV28|TRBJ2-4|NA
TGTGCCAGCAGTTTGTTTGGGCTGGCCAAAAACATTCAGTACTTC
CASSLFGLAKNIQYF
>many|TRBV12-5|TRBJ2-5|NA
TGTGCTAGTGGTTTGGGTGAGACCCAGTACTTC
CASGLGETQYF
>NA|TRBV29-1|TRBJ2-3|TRBD2
TGCAGCGGCGGGAGGGAGTCAGATACGCAGTATTTT
CSGGRESDTQYF